This TCR beta chain was found in a study of low-dose radiotherapy and immunotherapy resistance in tumors. Looking at the study overall: Cohort 2 was treated with 1 Gy per fraction every two weeks, amounting to 13 Gy across 26 weeks. With cycle 1 day 1 as the start, patients took oral aspirin 300 mg daily for four cycles.

Priming of first-strand cDNA relied on TRAV- and TRBV-specific primers (covering alpha and beta chains). Both a constant-region primer and a V-primer adapter served to amplify TCRs across 15 to 20 PCR cycles. Amplification of isolated mRNA was accomplished via in vitro transcription. TCRdb independently ran MiXCR on the reads; one entry per CDR3 protein. This sample carries about 39,000 distinct CDR3 sequences, 25% to 40% of them seen once, and the ten largest clones take 3.7%. Time point in this sample: before trial treatment. Germline V gives CDR1 LGHDT, CDR2 YNNKEL (reference sequence). The CDR3 contains 14 residues. J was trimmed by 6 bases and V by 1 base; bases with no gene match: 6. The table lists this clonotype with many counts.

This receptor was identified in a male donor with gallbladder cancer. The chain is built from TRBV3-1 and TRBJ2-7; TRBD2 aligns across 7 bases. Here the sequenced sample was PBMCs, taken before treatment. CDR3 in DNA: TGTGCCAGCAGCCAAGGCACTAGCGAACGCGAGCAGTACTTC. Encoded protein: CASSQGTSEREQYF.